Presented here are 28 T cell receptor beta chains from one specimen sequenced in a study of T cell repertoires in cytomegalovirus infection. TCRdb processed the reads anew with MiXCR; each CDR3 protein has one entry. Of about 52,000 distinct CDR3 sequences listed, 15% to 20% are singletons. These receptors have no identified antigens. Source: CD8+ T cells from cultured PBMCs, taken from culture after CMV antigen stimulation. These receptors were obtained from a human donor in good health (CMV status not recorded). Some clones in this sample may be carry-over from other donors' samples.

The chain joins TRBV6-1 to TRBJ1-1; D unclear. Looked up from germline, CDR1 is MNHNS and CDR2 is SASEGT. The V end was cut by 8 bases, the J end by 2 bases, with 3 bases between. The CDR3 has 10 amino acids. CDR3 sequence (DNA): TGTGCCAGCTCCAACACTGAAGCTTTCTTT. Its protein is CASSNTEAFF.

This clonotype has only a few counts. The J gene is TRBJ1-4, the V gene TRBV28; D is perhaps TRBD1 (6 bases). V was pared by 5 bases and J by 2 bases, with 12 bases between. The CDR3 contains 15 residues. The germline V gene encodes CDR1 MDHEN and CDR2 SYDVKM. As DNA, the CDR3 is TGTGCCAGCAGTACGCTCAGGGGTACTAATGAAAAACTGTTTTTT. Its translation is CASSTLRGTNEKLFF.

This rearrangement joins TRBV7-2 to TRBJ1-5; 8 nucleotides align to TRBD1. CDR1 and CDR2 from the germline V gene are SGHTA and FQGNSA. Unmatched junction bases numbered 6, after V lost 4 bases and J lost 1 base. The CDR3 is 16 residues long. The CDR3 nucleotides are TGTGCCAGCAGCTCCCGGGACAGGAGCAGCAATCAGCCCCAGCATTTT. Its translation is CASSSRDRSSNQPQHF.

The chain is built from TRBV7-9 and TRBJ2-1, with no clear D. Germline V gene sequence: CDR1 SEHNR, CDR2 FQNEAQ (reference sequence). Deletions cut 4 bases from V and 8 bases from J, with 9 bases between. This CDR3 has 12 residues. The CDR3 sequence: CASSSRWDEQFF. The CDR3 coding sequence is TGTGCCAGCAGCTCAAGGTGGGATGAGCAGTTCTTC.

The rearrangement links TRBV12-3 or TRBV12-4 to TRBJ1-1; D remains ambiguous. CDR3 length: 12 residues. V gave up 3 bases and J gave up 5 bases, with 7 bases separating them. The CDR3 nucleotides are TGTGCCAGCAGTTTTGCGGGGACTGAAGCTTTCTTT. Protein: CASSFAGTEAFF.

The gene calls are TRBV7-2 and TRBJ2-7, with D perhaps assigned TRBD1 or TRBD2 (5 bases each). The germline gives CDR1 SGHTA, CDR2 FQGNSA. V lost 5 bases, J lost 4 bases, and 15 bases lay in between. The CDR3 is made up of 14 amino acids. In DNA, the CDR3 is TGTGCCAGCAGCCCCCTCGGGACGAGTTACGAGCAGTACTTC. It is translated as CASSPLGTSYEQYF.

V gene TRBV15 combines with J gene TRBJ1-1; D not certain. Germline V gene lookup returns CDR1 LNHNV and CDR2 YYDKDF (reference sequence). The CDR3 extends over 13 amino acids. Trimming removed 1 base from V and 8 bases from J, with 11 bases in between. The CDR3 DNA sequence: TGTGCCACCAGCAGAGTCGGAGAGCCCGAAGCTTTCTTT. This codes for CATSRVGEPEAFF.

In this sample, this clonotype turned up a few times. V usage is TRBV11-2 and J usage is TRBJ1-6; D is uncertain. Germline V gene sequence: CDR1 SGHAT, CDR2 FQNNGV. This CDR3 comprises 18 residues. Trimming left V 2 bases short and J 5 bases short, with 19 bases between. The CDR3 DNA reads TGTGCCAGCAGCTTATCAGCCCCACTGATCTCTGATAATTCACCCCTCCACTTT. It translates to CASSLSAPLISDNSPLHF.

A few counts support this clonotype. This chain links TRBV7-9 with TRBJ1-2; D gene uncertain. The CDR3 runs to 10 residues. CDR1 is SEHNR and CDR2 is FQNEAQ in the germline V gene (reference sequence). Trimming took off 3 bases at V and 9 bases at J, with 5 bases between the two ends. CDR3 sequence (DNA): TGTGCCAGCAGCTTTTTGAGCTACACCTTC. Protein sequence: CASSFLSYTF.

V usage is TRBV4-1 and J usage is TRBJ1-2, with a tentative D call TRBD1 (5 bases). Per germline, CDR1 MGHRA and CDR2 YSYEKL. The CDR3 has 14 residues. V was shortened by 4 bases and J by 13 bases, with 22 bases between the two germline ends. In nucleotides, the CDR3 is TGCGCCAGCAGCCTTGCCCGGGGCTCCGATTTCTTCACCTTC. As protein: CASSLARGSDFFTF.

The V call is TRBV19, the J call TRBJ1-6; TRBD1 is a possible D gene (6 bases). Trimming removed 6 bases at V and 5 bases at J, with 20 bases between. This CDR3 has 17 amino acids. Germline CDR1 and CDR2: LNHDA and SQIVND (reference sequence). This chain's CDR3 is CASRTIVQGEDNSPLHF. CDR3 bases: TGTGCCAGTAGGACTATCGTACAGGGTGAGGATAATTCACCCCTCCACTTT.

This clonotype came up a few times. This chain connects TRBV6-6 to TRBJ1-1; 12 bases fit TRBD1. Germline-derived CDR1 and CDR2 are MNHNY and SVGAGI (reference sequence). Trimming at V came to 8 bases and at J to 0 bases, leaving 7 bases not matched to a gene. The CDR3 sequence is 16 residues long. CDR3 region: CASYGDRGQMNTEAFF. The CDR3 coding sequence is TGTGCCAGCTATGGGGACAGGGGGCAAATGAACACTGAAGCTTTCTTT.

V and J are TRBV12-5 and TRBJ2-2, with 10 bases that match TRBD2. The CDR3 consists of 16 residues. Trimming cost V 6 bases and J 3 bases; bases outside gene matches: 7. Germline V gives CDR1 LGHNT, CDR2 FRNRAP. The DNA for the CDR3 is TGTGCTAGTGGCCTAGGACTAGCGGAAGACACCGGGGAGCTGTTTTTT. Its translation is CASGLGLAEDTGELFF.

The chain has TRBV7-3 and TRBJ2-3; 8 bases align to TRBD2. In germline, CDR1 is SGHTA, CDR2 FQGTGA. The CDR3 spans 15 residues. V lost 3 bases to trimming and J lost 2 bases; unmatched junction nucleotides: 4. The chain's CDR3 is CASSFGGGSTDTQYF. The CDR3 bases are TGTGCCAGCAGCTTTGGCGGGGGGTCCACAGATACGCAGTATTTT.

CDR3 coding DNA: TGTGCCAGCAGCTGGACTAGCGGAGCCATCGGAGCGAATGAGCAGTTCTTC. Translated: CASSWTSGAIGANEQFF. The chain links TRBV11-3 to TRBJ2-1, with 10 bases aligning to TRBD2. This CDR3 spans 17 amino acids. From germline, CDR1 is SGHNT and CDR2 YENEEA. The V and J ends lost 4 bases and 7 bases, in that order; junction bases with no gene match: 13. The full variable domain, with the rest looked up from reference TRBV11-3 and TRBJ2-1, is EAGVVQSPRYKIIEKKQPVAFWCNPISGHNTLYWYLQNLGQGPELLIRYENEEAVDDSQLPKDRFSAERLKGVDSTLKIQPAELGDSAVYLCASSWTSGAIGANEQFFGPGTRLTVL.

V gene TRBV12-5 combines with J gene TRBJ2-7; D call uncertain. CDR1 is LGHNT and CDR2 is FRNRAP in the germline V gene. V gave up 1 base and J gave up 3 bases, with 4 bases separating them. The CDR3 length is 12 residues. The CDR3 nucleotides are TGTGCTAGTGGTTTGGCGGGCTACGAGCAGTACTTC. Its protein is CASGLAGYEQYF.

This clonotype was seen many times. V and J are TRBV12-3 or TRBV12-4 and TRBJ1-2, with 7 bases that match TRBD1. Trimming at V came to 4 bases and at J to 1 base, leaving 12 bases not matched to a gene. The CDR3 covers 17 residues. The chain's CDR3 is CASSSRTGTSFNYGYTF. The CDR3 DNA is TGTGCCAGCAGTTCCCGGACAGGAACCTCTTTTAACTATGGCTACACCTTC.

The chain links TRBV7-3 to TRBJ2-3, with 9 bases that match TRBD1. Germline CDR1 SGHTA, CDR2 FQGTGA. V lost 5 bases, J lost 1 base, and 4 bases stayed unmatched. The CDR3 consists of 15 residues. In DNA form, the CDR3 reads TGTGCCAGCAGCCAGCGGGACAGGGGCACAGATACGCAGTATTTT. As protein: CASSQRDRGTDTQYF.

This clonotype was recorded at least ten times. This chain links TRBV27 with TRBJ2-1; TRBD2 might be the D (5 bases). CDR3 length: 14 residues. Germline assignment: CDR1 MNHEY and CDR2 SMNVEV (reference sequence). With 0 bases removed from V and 9 bases from J, the gap between germline ends came to 12 bases. The CDR3 DNA reads as TGTGCCAGCAGTTTATCGGAGGTCGGCCCTGAGCAGTTCTTC. Translation gives CASSLSEVGPEQFF.

The V call is TRBV7-8, the J call TRBJ1-5; D is perhaps TRBD1 (6 bases). With 5 bases removed from V and 6 bases from J, the gap between germline ends came to 20 bases. CDR3 size: 16 residues. In germline, CDR1 is SGHVS, CDR2 FQNEAQ. The CDR3 spells CASSQRQATSGQPQHF. The CDR3 DNA reads as TGTGCCAGCAGCCAACGACAGGCAACCTCGGGTCAGCCCCAGCATTTT.

The rearrangement links TRBV6-5 to TRBJ1-1, with a tentative D call TRBD1 (5 bases). V lost 8 bases and J 1 base, leaving 11 bases between the germline ends. This CDR3 is 13 amino acids long. Looked up from germline, CDR1 is MNHEY and CDR2 is SVGAGI. This CDR3 is CASQPGPNTEAFF. CDR3 nucleotide sequence: TGTGCCAGCCAGCCGGGACCGAACACTGAAGCTTTCTTT.

This clonotype was observed a few times. V gene TRBV9 combines with J gene TRBJ2-7, with D possibly being TRBD1 or TRBD2 (6 bases each). Trimming took off 4 bases at V and 1 base at J, with 12 bases between the two ends. Per germline, CDR1 SGDLS and CDR2 YYNGEE. CDR3 length: 14 residues. CDR3 region: CASSSGGGSYEQYF. CDR3 in DNA: TGTGCCAGCAGCTCCGGAGGGGGATCCTACGAGCAGTACTTC.

The V and J genes are TRBV7-9 and TRBJ1-3; no firm D call. Between the trimmed V and J ends, which lost 6 bases and 0 bases, there was a span of 3 bases. CDR1 and CDR2 (germline): SEHNR, FQNEAQ (reference sequence). This CDR3 comprises 12 residues. CDR3 sequence: CASRGSGNTIYF. The CDR3 nucleotides are TGTGCCAGCAGGGGCTCTGGAAACACCATATATTTT. Together with reference TRBV7-9 and TRBJ1-3, the CDR3 gives the full variable domain: DTGVSQNPRHKITKRGQNVTFRCDPISEHNRLYWYRQTLGQGPEFLTYFQNEAQLEKSRLLSDRFSAERPKGSFSTLEIQRTEQGDSAMYLCASRGSGNTIYFGEGSWLTVV.

The V gene is TRBV12-3 or TRBV12-4, the J gene TRBJ1-3, with D perhaps TRBD1 (6 bases). This CDR3 is built from 10 residues. With 10 bases removed from V and 8 bases from J, the gap between germline ends came to 9 bases. The CDR3 spells CATAGDTIYF. The CDR3 DNA is TGTGCCACCGCAGGGGACACCATATATTTT.

This clonotype was picked up a small number of times. The V and J genes are TRBV28 and TRBJ2-4; no clear D. The CDR3 is made up of 14 amino acids. The V gene lost 5 bases and the J gene lost 1 base, with 9 bases spanning the gap. CDR1 is MDHEN, CDR2 SYDVKM, per germline. CDR3 region: CASSPNSAKNIQYF. In DNA, the CDR3 is TGTGCCAGCAGTCCAAATTCGGCCAAAAACATTCAGTACTTC.

This clonotype was observed at least ten times. V usage is TRBV7-2 and J usage is TRBJ1-1; D is ambiguous. The CDR3 spans 15 residues. The V gene's germline CDR1 is SGHTA and CDR2 FQGNSA. With 0 bases removed from V and 6 bases from J, the gap between germline ends came to 14 bases. For the CDR3, the DNA is TGTGCCAGCAGCTTAGCGCGGGGAGGGCGTGCTGAAGCTTTCTTT. Translation gives CASSLARGGRAEAFF.

This clonotype occurred a few times. The final CDR3 position lacks the conserved phenylalanine or tryptophan, pointing to a likely read error. It is unclear where the CDR3 begins or ends on the DNA, so no DNA is shown, and the CDR3 is as TCRdb lists it. The chain employs TRBV12-3 or TRBV12-4 and TRBJ1-1; the D call of TRBD1 is as the table states it, not checked on the DNA. The CDR3 sequence runs 10 residues, both termini included. The CDR3 region is CASSFGQTFV.

This clonotype was counted only a few times. The rearrangement joins TRBV2 to TRBJ1-6; a possible D gene is TRBD1 (5 bases). This CDR3 spans 13 amino acids. The V and J ends lost 1 base and 9 bases respectively, with 7 bases between them. The germline V gene has CDR1 SNHLY and CDR2 FYNNEI. The CDR3 reads CASSEGDGSPLHF. The CDR3 DNA reads as TGTGCCAGCAGTGAAGGGGACGGTTCACCCCTCCACTTT.